A selection of T cell receptor beta chains follows, all from one sample in a study of blood T cell repertoires in COVID-19. Produced via immunoSEQ multiplex PCR; TCRdb's table is partial and in-frame only. There are 150,000 to 200,000 clones in the sample; 84% occur only once, and approximately 12% lies in the top ten. Sequenced sample: PBMCs or T cells enriched from blood (not recorded which). The receptors were sampled from a man over 45 who had recovered from COVID-19. The CDR3 runs from the conserved cysteine through the conserved F or W. A D gene is named only where the DNA matches it firmly. Clone sizes are given selectively: once, few, many, or a class where the clone is expanded.

abundance,j_gene,d_gene,v_gene,CDR3nt,CDR3aa
few,TRBJ1-5,-,TRBV30,TGTGCCTGGAGTTCCAGGGGAATGGGCAATCAGCCCCAGCATTTT,CAWSSRGMGNQPQHF
-,TRBJ2-7,TRBD1,TRBV5-1,TGCGCCAGCAGCAGGGGACAGGGGGCTTACTCCTCCTACGAGCAGTACTTC,CASSRGQGAYSSYEQYF
-,TRBJ2-6,TRBD2,TRBV5-8,TGTGCCAGCAGCTGGGGAGGGCAGGGCAACGTCCTGACTTTC,CASSWGGQGNVLTF
-,TRBJ2-5,-,TRBV11-3,TGTGCCAGCAGCCTCGGACATCAAGAGACCCAGTACTTC,CASSLGHQETQYF
-,TRBJ2-3,TRBD2,TRBV5-4,TGTGCCACCACGGGGGGGGCCAGGGCCGATACGCAGTATTTT,CATTGGARADTQYF
-,TRBJ1-5,-,TRBV4-1,TGCGCCAGCAGCCAAGACGGAGGGACCCCCAATCAGCCCCAGCATTTT,CASSQDGGTPNQPQHF
once,TRBJ1-5,TRBD1,TRBV11-2,TGTGCCAGCAGCTTAGGGACAGGCCAGAATCAGCCCCAGCATTTT,CASSLGTGQNQPQHF
-,TRBJ1-1,TRBD1,TRBV5-1,TGCGCCAGCAGCCTTATGCCGGGACAGGCAAACACTGAAGCTTTCTTT,CASSLMPGQANTEAFF
-,TRBJ1-1,-,TRBV19,TGTGCCAGTAGTATAGACGGGGTGCAAGTTGAAGCTTTCTTT,CASSIDGVQVEAFF
-,TRBJ1-3,-,TRBV2,TGTGCCAGCAGCGCCAGGGACACCATATATTTT,CASSARDTIYF
-,TRBJ1-2,-,TRBV6-5,TGTGCCAGCAGTCCACATGGCCCGGGTCTCGACGGCTACACCTTC,CASSPHGPGLDGYTF
-,TRBJ1-2,TRBD1,TRBV30,TGTGCCTGGAGGGAGGGACAGGTTCGTGGCTACACCTTC,CAWREGQVRGYTF
-,TRBJ2-4,TRBD2,TRBV10-1,TGCGCCAGGACTAGCGGGGGGGCAGGCAAAAACATTCAGTACTTC,CARTSGGAGKNIQYF
-,TRBJ1-4,-,TRBV11-2,TGTGCCAGCAGCTTAGGTCGTAGGATTTACTCGGAGAAACTGTTTTTT,CASSLGRRIYSEKLFF
-,TRBJ2-1,TRBD2,TRBV11-3,TGTGCCAGCAGCACGGTTGGGGGGGGTGAGCAGTTCTTC,CASSTVGGGEQFF
-,TRBJ2-3,-,TRBV7-3,TGTGCCAGCAGCCCAGGGTCAGATACGCAGTATTTT,CASSPGSDTQYF
-,TRBJ2-2,TRBD1,TRBV5-1,TGCGCCAGCAGCCCGGACAGGGAGACCGGGGAGCTGTTTTTT,CASSPDRETGELFF
-,TRBJ1-1,-,TRBV6-5,TGTGCCAGCAGTTACTCGGTGGGAGTCAATGGAGCTTTCTTT,CASSYSVGVNGAFF
-,TRBJ1-5,-,TRBV4-2,TGTGCCAGCAGCCAAGTAAACAGCCCGAATCAGCCCCAGCATTTT,CASSQVNSPNQPQHF
-,TRBJ2-7,-,TRBV6-1,TGTGCCAGCAGTGAAGCGCGCCACGAGCAGTACTTC,CASSEARHEQYF
-,TRBJ2-5,TRBD1,TRBV11-2,TGTGCCAGCAGCCCGTCAACAGGGGGCGGGGAGACCCAGTACTTC,CASSPSTGGGETQYF
-,TRBJ2-1,TRBD2,TRBV10-1,TGCGCCACCTCGTTGGGCGGGGGGGGAACCTACAATGAGCAGTTCTTC,CATSLGGGGTYNEQFF
once,TRBJ2-3,-,TRBV5-6,TGTGCCAGCAGCCCGGTCAGGGGATCAGATACGCAGTATTTT,CASSPVRGSDTQYF
-,TRBJ2-7,TRBD1,TRBV6-5,TGTGCCAGCAGTTACAACCCCCAGGGGGCCTACGAGCAGTACTTC,CASSYNPQGAYEQYF
-,TRBJ1-2,-,TRBV2,TGTGCCAGCAGTGAGTCAGGCTATGGCTACACCTTC,CASSESGYGYTF
-,TRBJ1-2,-,TRBV5-1,TGCGCCAGCAGCTGGGACACAAAGGACTATGGCTACACCTTC,CASSWDTKDYGYTF
-,TRBJ2-7,TRBD1,TRBV7-2,TGTGCCAGCAGCTCGGCCGGGACAGGCCGTAGCGAGCAGTACTTC,CASSSAGTGRSEQYF
-,TRBJ1-3,-,TRBV11-2,TGTGCCAGCTCTGCGGGGGGCGCGTCAGGAAACACCATATATTTT,CASSAGGASGNTIYF
-,TRBJ1-5,-,TRBV18,TGTGCCAGCTCAAGGGAGAAAAATCAGCCCCAGCATTTT,CASSREKNQPQHF
-,TRBJ2-3,TRBD2,TRBV30,TGTGCCTGCACTAGCGGGACTAGGGGAGATACGCAGTATTTT,CACTSGTRGDTQYF
-,TRBJ2-1,TRBD2,TRBV5-8,TGTGCCAGCAGCTTGGTAGGCGGGGGGAGCTATGAGCAGTTCTTC,CASSLVGGGSYEQFF
-,TRBJ1-4,-,TRBV27,TGTGCCAGCAGTTTAAATAGGGGCGATGAAAAACTGTTTTTT,CASSLNRGDEKLFF
-,TRBJ1-1,-,TRBV14,TGTGCCAGCAGCCTAGTGGGGGCAGGAGCTTTCTTT,CASSLVGAGAFF
few,TRBJ1-2,TRBD1,TRBV4-1,TGCGCCAGCAGCCAAGGTGCGCCGGGACAGGGCTATGGCTACACCTTC,CASSQGAPGQGYGYTF
-,TRBJ2-5,-,TRBV18,TGTGCCAGCTCACCAAGGAGGAGGGAGGAAGAGACCCAGTACTTC,CASSPRRREEETQYF
once,TRBJ1-4,-,TRBV11-2,TGTGCCAGCAGCTCAGGGGACCTAAGTTTTGAAAAACTGTTTTTT,CASSSGDLSFEKLFF
-,TRBJ1-5,-,TRBV25-1,TGTGCCAGCAGTGCACCCGGGACTGTCAAGCCCCAGCATTTT,CASSAPGTVKPQHF
-,TRBJ1-2,-,TRBV10-3,TGTGCCACCTCCCGGGAGTCTTCGAATGGCTACACCTTC,CATSRESSNGYTF
-,TRBJ2-2,-,TRBV5-1,TGCGCCAGCAGCTTCGCCAGCCAGGCGAACACCGGGGAGCTGTTTTTT,CASSFASQANTGELFF
-,TRBJ1-3,TRBD1,TRBV7-9,TGTGCCAGCAGCCTCCCGGGACAGAGAAACACCATATATTTT,CASSLPGQRNTIYF